These T cell receptor beta chains were read from a single sample in a study of blood T cell repertoires in COVID-19. Only in-frame clones appear in the TCRdb table, and some are missing; sequencing was by immunoSEQ multiplex PCR. This sample has 150,000 to 200,000 clones, with about 88% found just once. The sequenced sample consisted of PBMCs or T cells enriched from blood (not recorded which). The receptors originated from a human donor with acute COVID-19. The donor label of this sample is uncertain. Each CDR3 is given with its conserved first and last residue. The D gene is left open where the match is weak. Clone size is given for some rows only: seen once, a few or many times, or a class if the clone is expanded.

>-|TRBJ1-2|-|TRBV6-5
CASSYSPAGPFGYTF
TGTGCCAGCAGTTACTCCCCGGCAGGGCCTTTTGGCTACACCTTC
>-|TRBJ1-1|-|TRBV9
CASSTRPGGEAFF
TGTGCCAGCAGCACTCGCCCCGGGGGTGAAGCTTTCTTT
>-|TRBJ1-6|-|TRBV5-1
CASSLEQGNTPLHF
TGCGCCAGCAGCTTGGAACAGGGTAATACACCCCTCCACTTT
>-|TRBJ1-6|TRBD1|TRBV19
CASSILGTGGQSSPLHF
TGTGCCAGTAGTATCTTGGGTACAGGGGGCCAGAGTTCACCCCTCCACTTT
>-|TRBJ2-3|-|TRBV3-1/TRBV3-2
CASSQYSVIDTDTQYF
TGTGCCAGCAGCCAATATTCGGTGATTGACACAGATACGCAGTATTTT
>-|TRBJ1-1|TRBD1|TRBV4-2
CASSQGQLNTEAFF
TGTGCCAGCAGTCAGGGACAGTTGAACACTGAAGCTTTCTTT
>-|TRBJ1-3|-|TRBV7-9
CASSSQVDSGNTIYF
TGTGCCAGCAGCTCACAGGTTGACTCTGGAAACACCATATATTTT
>-|TRBJ1-2|-|TRBV30
CALNGGVNYGYTF
TGTGCCCTAAACGGGGGGGTTAACTATGGCTACACCTTC
>-|TRBJ2-7|-|TRBV30
CAWSVTDNYEQYF
TGTGCCTGGAGTGTCACAGACAACTACGAGCAGTACTTC
>once|TRBJ2-5|TRBD2|TRBV4-2
CASSQEGATGGQETQYF
TGTGCCAGCAGCCAAGAGGGAGCAACGGGGGGGCAAGAGACCCAGTACTTC
>-|TRBJ2-7|-|TRBV7-9
CASSVGDEQYF
TGTGCCAGCAGCGTCGGAGACGAGCAGTACTTC
>-|TRBJ2-7|-|TRBV19
CASSIIHFGGAKSYEQYF
TGTGCCAGTAGTATAATACATTTTGGAGGGGCGAAATCCTACGAGCAGTACTTC
>-|TRBJ2-3|TRBD2|TRBV7-6
CASSWTSGAEDTQYF
TGTGCCAGCAGCTGGACTAGCGGGGCTGAAGATACGCAGTATTTT
>-|TRBJ2-1|TRBD2|TRBV19
CASSIEGAGGPVDEQFF
TGTGCCAGTAGTATCGAAGGGGCGGGGGGCCCGGTCGATGAGCAGTTCTTC
>-|TRBJ2-7|TRBD2|TRBV19
CASSIGGLSYEQYF
TGTGCCAGTAGTATAGGGGGACTATCCTACGAGCAGTACTTC
>-|TRBJ2-7|-|TRBV30
CAWSVTSYEQYF
TGTGCCTGGAGTGTAACTTCCTACGAGCAGTACTTC
>-|TRBJ2-1|TRBD2|TRBV7-3
CASSFGGDNEQFF
TGTGCCAGCAGCTTTGGGGGGGACAATGAGCAGTTCTTC
>-|TRBJ2-5|TRBD1|TRBV5-1
CASSLAGQPWGYQETQYF
TGCGCCAGCAGCTTGGCGGGACAGCCCTGGGGGTACCAAGAGACCCAGTACTTC